The TCR beta chain described here comes from a study of T cell responses to AZD1222 COVID-19 vaccine (dated by TCRdb to about 2021). About the study as a whole: TCR sequencing was performed for 230 to 250 trial participants, of whom roughly 200 were given two doses of AZD1222 and about 25 were given two doses of MenACWY control vaccine. Enrollment into the trials was organized by age into subgroups of 18-55, 56-69 and 70-plus years, and those subgroups contained about 160, 30 and 59 TCR-sequenced participants, respectively.

The paper's findings and limits, for the study overall: Vaccine-associated CD4 TCRs spanned the whole spike protein, with dominant responses in regions 160-218 and 743-854. No day 14 peak-response samples were available, so repertoires were characterized only after the peak T cell response. After two AZD1222 doses, spike-specific TCR breadth and depth were significantly higher than at day 0 and than in MenACWY recipients. Reportedly, close to half of the unique spike-specific TCRs recognized epitopes lying outside the regions that are mutated in the B.1.351 and B.1.1.7 variants. The 56-69-year group was small, and its depth increase did not reach significance, likely because of low power. Conclusions about previously exposed vaccinees are limited, since just a handful of AZD1222 recipients were seropositive for SARS-CoV-2 at baseline. Participants were mostly white British and included more females than males, and it was suggested by the authors that clonal diversity may have been underestimated.

For this clone: It has no known antigen specificity. Nothing much larger sits one base from this clone, and base qualities are not available.

The CDR3 regions of human TCRbeta chains were analyzed by immunosequencing. The authors' pipeline ran thus. TCRs in the repertoires were compared against a reference library of SARS-CoV-2-specific TCRs that had been generated with the MIRA antigen-specificity platform. Breadth was defined as the fraction of unique TCRs that were SARS-CoV-2-associated. Depth was defined as the fraction of total T cells that were SARS-CoV-2-associated. Each spike-specific TCR was assigned to its reactive spike region and to a CD4 or CD8 class using the MIRA data. Log10-transformed breadth and depth values were compared by one-way ANOVA with Sidak's multiple comparisons tests. TCRdb's version of the immuneACCESS table is confined to in-frame rearrangements and falls short of the full clone set. An unresolved V gene accounts for under half of the shortfall where checked; the remainder is of unknown origin. For V, J and clone size, that table is used; D and trimming come from the DNA. For this sample there are roughly 100,000 clones; roughly 87% appear just once. The top ten hold 35% to 55% of the sample.

In the paper's terms, the time point label means: about 28 days (+/-7) after the second vaccine dose. AZD1222 recipients with second doses at about 4 weeks or about 12 weeks were pooled, because spike-specific TCR depth and breadth did not differ between schedules. The vaccinee samples were drawn from two UK trials, COV001 and COV002, one of which was a single-blind randomized controlled phase 2/3 trial testing AZD1222 (ChAdOx1 nCoV-19) in healthy adults. For TCRbeta chain sequencing, PBMC samples were collected from trial participants at day 0 and at day 28 after the second dose. CDR3 length: 15 amino acids, cysteine to phenylalanine. The read is trimmed to its CDR3 DNA, 45 bases read in frame from base 1. As encoded in the germline V gene, CDR1 is SGDLS while CDR2 is YYNGEE. V and J lose 3 bases and 0 bases, and a span of 9 bases separates them.

The chain joins TRBV9 to TRBJ2-2; the D gene is not confidently resolved. This sequence originates from an adult who received the AZD1222 COVID-19 vaccine. The source was peripheral blood, collected 28 days after the second AZD1222 dose. In nucleotides, the sequence is TGTGCCAGCAGCGCGGATCTCGCGAACACCGGGGAGCTGTTTTTT. This codes for CASSADLANTGELFF. The full variable domain, completed from the reference TRBV9 and TRBJ2-2 proteins outside the CDR3, reads DSGVTQTPKHLITATGQRVTLRCSPRSGDLSVYWYQQSLDQGLQFLIQYYNGEERAKGNILERFSAQQFPDLHSELNLSSLELGDSALYFCASSADLANTGELFFGEGSRLTVL.